This T cell receptor (beta chain) was sequenced during a study of blood T cell repertoires in COVID-19. For the study at large: The United States, Italy and Spain provided the acute and convalescent COVID-19 samples. The analysed material was cDNA or gDNA that came from T cells, B-cell-depleted T cells, or PBMCs.

The CDR3 is 13 residues long. J was trimmed by 4 bases and V by 6 bases; bases with no gene match: 3. Looked up from germline, CDR1 is SNHLY and CDR2 is FYNNEI. Original processing notes: Amplification with reference gene primers provided the estimates of nucleated cell counts. Profiled with immunoSEQ multiplex PCR; TCRdb holds only in-frame clones, not every one. Clone size and V and J calls were adopted from that table, with D and trimming inferred from the DNA. This sample carries about 240,000 clones, 86% of them seen once, and the ten largest clones take just over 3%. This clone was seen a few times.

The TCR comes from a woman in her twenties or thirties who had recovered from COVID-19. The chain joins TRBV2 to TRBJ1-5; TRBD1 aligns across 7 bases. The specimen was peripheral blood. CDR3 protein: CASSLTGNQPQHF. The CDR3 DNA reads TGTGCCAGCAGCCTGACAGGGAATCAGCCCCAGCATTTT.